Listed here are 16 T cell receptor beta chains from one sample, sequenced in a study of T cells in Graves' hyperthyroidism and ophthalmopathy. Researchers took RNA transcripts and amplified the TCR beta CDR3 regions from them. In the first-round RT-PCR of the TCR CDR3, the HTBI primer set was used. TCRdb re-called the multiplex PCR reads with MiXCR, one entry per CDR3 protein. This table has roughly 180,000 distinct CDR3 sequences, approximately 9% appearing once. The material sequenced was blood. Receptors were obtained from a woman between 18 and 29 years old with Graves' hyperthyroidism that later progressed to Graves' ophthalmopathy.

The genes are TRBV25-1 and TRBJ2-3; D is tentatively TRBD1 or TRBD2 (7 bases each). V was clipped by 9 bases and J by 4 bases, with 20 bases between them. This CDR3 has 15 residues. Germline V CDR1 and CDR2: MGHDK, SYGVNS. The CDR3 loop reads CARIQGRVESDTQYF. The CDR3 DNA sequence: TGTGCCAGGATACAGGGGAGGGTCGAGTCAGATACGCAGTATTTT. The full variable domain, rest sourced from reference TRBV25-1 and TRBJ2-3, is EADIYQTPRYLVIGTGKKITLECSQTMGHDKMYWYQQDPGMELHLIHYSYGVNSTEKGDLSSESTVSRIRTEHFPLTLESARPSHTSQYLCARIQGRVESDTQYFGPGTRLTVL.

Many counts were recorded for this clonotype. This chain connects TRBV11-3 to TRBJ2-7; D may correspond to TRBD1 or TRBD2 (5 bases each). Germline V CDR1 and CDR2: SGHNT, YENEEA. The CDR3 consists of 14 residues. Deletions cut 0 bases from V and 6 bases from J, with 12 bases between. CDR3 residues: CASSLDGKGTEQYF. The CDR3, as DNA: TGTGCCAGCAGCTTAGATGGTAAGGGGACCGAGCAGTACTTC.

This clonotype has ten or more counts. V and J are TRBV28 and TRBJ2-2; weak D call: TRBD2 (5 bases). V lost 5 bases and J 5 bases, leaving 15 bases between the germline ends. The CDR3 sequence is 15 residues long. The germline V gene encodes CDR1 MDHEN and CDR2 SYDVKM. The CDR3 DNA follows: TGTGCCAGCAGTCCACCGAGGGTGCGGACCGGGGAGCTGTTTTTT. Translation: CASSPPRVRTGELFF.

With regard to this clonotype: This may arise from a read error, as a much more abundant clone is one base away. This chain connects TRBV20-1 to TRBJ2-4, with 7 bases lining up with TRBD1. The germline CDR1 and CDR2 sequences are DFQATT and SNEGSKA (reference sequence). CDR3 length equals 13 residues. CDR3 in DNA: TGCGGTGCTAGACCAGACAGGGTGTACATTCAGTACTTC. This gives the protein CGARPDRVYIQYF.

This clonotype was counted ten times or more. V is TRBV6-1 and J is TRBJ1-2; maybe TRBD1 (6 bases). Germline V gene data show CDR1 as MNHNS and CDR2 as SASEGT. V lost 5 bases, J lost 4 bases, and 14 bases lay in between. The CDR3 has 14 amino acids. CDR3 amino acids: CASSNRDALYGYTF. In DNA form, the CDR3 reads TGTGCCAGCAGTAACAGGGACGCTCTCTATGGCTACACCTTC.

This clonotype was detected many times. The chain recombines TRBV20-1 with TRBJ1-4; D unclear. Germline lookup yields CDR1 DFQATT and CDR2 SNEGSKA (reference sequence). V lost 3 bases and J lost 0, with 5 bases in between. This CDR3 has 13 amino acids. The CDR3 bases are TGCAGTGCTAGTATGTCAACTAATGAAAAACTGTTTTTT. The encoded protein is CSASMSTNEKLFF.

In this sample, this clonotype turned up a few times. V and J are TRBV4-2 and TRBJ2-3; 7 bases map to TRBD2. The V segment lost 1 base and the J segment 3 bases; nucleotides outside the gene matches: 16. The CDR3 runs to 19 residues. Per the germline V gene, CDR1 is LGHNA and CDR2 is YNFKEQ. The CDR3 region has the DNA TGTGCCAGCAGCCAAGCGCTCGGGGGGACCACGGAGGGGACAGATACGCAGTATTTT. Translated, it gives CASSQALGGTTEGTDTQYF.

This chain uses TRBV20-1 with TRBJ1-5, with a possible D match to TRBD1 (5 bases). Germline V gene sequence: CDR1 DFQATT, CDR2 SNEGSKA (reference sequence). V was pared by 3 bases and J by 5 bases, with 11 bases between. The CDR3 loop spans 13 amino acids. CDR3 sequence: CSASRGLDQPQHF. CDR3 DNA sequence: TGCAGTGCTAGCCGGGGCCTGGATCAGCCCCAGCATTTT.

As concerns this clonotype: One end of the junction varies from germline; a read error may be responsible. The V gene is TRBV30, the J gene TRBJ2-5; D not resolved. This CDR3 region has 13 residues. CDR1 GTSNPN and CDR2 SVGIG come from the germline V gene (reference sequence). The CDR3 sequence is CAWSYGRQEAQYF. The DNA for the CDR3 is TGTGCCTGGAGTTACGGTCGCCAAGAGGCCCAGTACTTC.

The rearrangement joins TRBV4-1 to TRBJ1-6, with a tentative D call TRBD1 (6 bases). There are 16 residues in the CDR3. CDR1 is MGHRA, CDR2 YSYEKL, per germline. V shed 4 bases and J shed 2 bases, with 12 bases lying between them. The CDR3 reads CASSLQGSAYNSPLHF. CDR3 nucleotide sequence: TGCGCCAGCAGCCTACAGGGAAGCGCCTATAATTCACCCCTCCACTTT.

This clonotype was seen ten or more times. This sequence joins TRBV27 and TRBJ2-7, with a tentative D call TRBD2 (5 bases). CDR3 size: 14 residues. Between the trimmed V and J ends, which lost 10 bases and 2 bases, there was a span of 18 bases. The germline V gene encodes CDR1 MNHEY and CDR2 SMNVEV (reference sequence). CDR3 protein: CATSRLGSTYEQYF. Here the CDR3 DNA reads TGTGCCACCTCCCGATTGGGGAGCACCTACGAGCAGTACTTC.

There are many counts of this clonotype. The chain carries TRBV24-1 and TRBJ2-7, with 10 bases identical to TRBD1. CDR3 length: 13 amino acids. The germline V gene has CDR1 KGHDR and CDR2 SFDVKD. J gave up 2 bases and V 9 bases, and 3 bases lay outside the gene matches. DNA of the CDR3: TGTGCCACCGGAGGGACAGGGGCCTACGAGCAGTACTTC. It is translated as CATGGTGAYEQYF.

This clonotype was counted ten times or more. The chain is built from TRBV20-1 and TRBJ2-5; no definite D call. Germline CDR1 is DFQATT and CDR2 is SNEGSKA (reference sequence). The ends were cut back, 0 bases at V and 4 bases at J, with 0 bases in the middle. The CDR3 extends over 10 amino acids. The CDR3, as DNA: TGCAGTGCTAGAGAAGAGACCCAGTACTTC. It is translated as CSAREETQYF.

This clonotype occurred many times. V is TRBV10-3 and J is TRBJ2-7, with D unresolved. Trimming left V 1 base short and J 6 bases short, with 10 bases between. Germline lookup yields CDR1 ENHRY and CDR2 SYGVKD. The CDR3 has 13 amino acids. As DNA, the CDR3 is TGTGCCATCAGTGAGTTGCTTGGGGTCGAGCAGTACTTC. It encodes CAISELLGVEQYF.

Ten or more counts support this clonotype. The chain links TRBV28 to TRBJ2-7, with 9 positions matching TRBD1. The CDR3 covers 17 residues. Germline V lookup: CDR1 MDHEN, CDR2 SYDVKM. V trimming: 3 bases; J trimming: 5 bases; junction bases outside the gene matches: 14. The DNA for the CDR3 is TGTGCCAGCAGTTTGGGAGGGACAGGGTTGATTCAGGACGAGCAGTACTTC. This sequence encodes CASSLGGTGLIQDEQYF.

This chain uses TRBV19 with TRBJ2-2; 10 bases fit TRBD1. The germline CDR1 and CDR2 sequences are LNHDA and SQIVND (reference sequence). CDR3 length: 17 amino acids. J gave up 1 base and V 1 base, and 3 bases lay outside the gene matches. CDR3 DNA: TGTGCCAGTAGTATAGTCGGGACAGGGGAGAACACCGGGGAGCTGTTTTTT. Protein: CASSIVGTGENTGELFF.